These 25 T cell receptor beta chains came from one sample sequenced in a study of cytomegalovirus exposure and HLA in healthy donors. Use of 60 Vbeta and 13 Jbeta primers characterized the PCR. The table came from immunoSEQ multiplex PCR; TCRdb's copy has only in-frame clones and leaves some out. Here the sample spans approximately 190,000 clones, around 86% being singletons. The material sequenced was PBMCs. Receptors originate from a man in his thirties or forties in good health and CMV-seronegative.

This clone came up once. V usage is TRBV18 and J usage is TRBJ2-3, with D perhaps matching TRBD1 (5 bases). Between the trimmed V and J ends, which lost 0 bases and 6 bases, there was a span of 10 bases. Germline V gene data show CDR1 as KGHSH and CDR2 as LQKENI. The CDR3 sequence is 14 residues long. The DNA for the CDR3 is TGTGCCAGCTCACCACCCGTCTGGGGCGATACGCAGTATTTT. As protein: CASSPPVWGDTQYF. Based on the CDR3 plus reference TRBV18 and TRBJ2-3, the full variable domain is NAGVMQNPRHLVRRRGQEARLRCSPMKGHSHVYWYRQLPEEGLKFMVYLQKENIIDESGMPKERFSAEFPKEGPSILRIQQVVRGDSAAYFCASSPPVWGDTQYFGPGTRLTVL.

J is TRBJ2-5 and V is TRBV28; perhaps TRBD2 as D (6 bases). V was trimmed by 6 bases and J by 3 bases, leaving 8 bases between them. This CDR3 is built from 12 residues. Per the germline V gene, CDR1 is MDHEN and CDR2 is SYDVKM. CDR3: CASREGKETQYF. CDR3 DNA: TGTGCCAGCAGGGAGGGCAAAGAGACCCAGTACTTC.

The chain is built from TRBV13 and TRBJ1-4; TRBD1 aligns across 7 bases. The germline gives CDR1 PRHDT, CDR2 FYEKMQ (reference sequence). This CDR3 contains 14 residues. V shed 3 bases, J shed 7 bases, and the junction held 5 bases outside the gene matches. This CDR3 reads CASSFGQVTEKLFF. CDR3 DNA sequence: TGTGCCAGCAGCTTTGGACAGGTGACTGAAAAACTGTTTTTT.

With respect to this clone: The junction and the germline gene differ at one end; a read error may be behind it. This chain connects TRBV7-9 to TRBJ2-7; D is possibly TRBD2 (6 bases). The CDR3 totals 19 residues. Germline lookup yields CDR1 SEHNR and CDR2 FQNEAQ (reference sequence). The CDR3 DNA is TGTTCCAGCAGCTTAGACCTAATGAGCACCGGGACTTCGGTCTACGAGCAGTACTTC. Residues: CSSSLDLMSTGTSVYEQYF.

This clone has a single count. The chain couples TRBV25-1 to TRBJ1-5; D is perhaps TRBD1 (5 bases). Per germline, CDR1 MGHDK and CDR2 SYGVNS. V was cut by 2 bases and J by 2 bases, with 10 bases left in between. The CDR3 is 15 amino acids. The DNA of the CDR3 is TGTGCCAGCAGTGAAGGGGGACTGGGCAATCAGCCCCAGCATTTT. Amino acids: CASSEGGLGNQPQHF.

The chain joins TRBV19 to TRBJ2-1; D not certain. Between the trimmed V and J ends, which lost 3 bases and 4 bases, there was a span of 7 bases. This CDR3 is built from 13 residues. Germline CDR1 reads LNHDA; CDR2 reads SQIVND (reference sequence). The CDR3 nucleotides are TGTGCCAGTAGTATCACGGTGTACAATGAGCAGTTCTTC. Translation: CASSITVYNEQFF.

CDR3 amino acids: CASSLALMFLASNEQFF. CDR3 bases: TGTGCCAGCAGCTTAGCGCTCATGTTCCTAGCTAGTAATGAGCAGTTCTTC. The rearrangement joins TRBV7-2 to TRBJ2-1, with D perhaps TRBD2 (5 bases). Trimming removed 0 bases at V and 7 bases at J, with 19 bases between. Germline V lookup: CDR1 SGHTA, CDR2 FQGNSA. There are 17 residues in the CDR3.

The rearrangement joins TRBV27 to TRBJ1-1, with D possibly matching TRBD1 (6 bases). Trimming took 3 bases from V and 4 from J, leaving 15 bases between them. Germline V CDR1 and CDR2: MNHEY, SMNVEV (reference sequence). This CDR3 spans 15 amino acids. The chain's CDR3 is CASSFTGLGFTEAFF. The DNA of the CDR3 is TGTGCCAGCAGTTTTACAGGGTTAGGATTCACTGAAGCTTTCTTT.

In this sample, this clone turned up once. The J gene is TRBJ1-4, the V gene TRBV5-1; a possible D gene is TRBD1 (5 bases). Germline-derived CDR1 and CDR2 are SGHRS and YFSETQ. V gave up 2 bases and J gave up 6 bases, with 17 bases separating them. The CDR3 has 16 residues. The CDR3 nucleotides read TGCGCCAGCAGCTTAGGTGTGACAGCAATTCATGAAAAACTGTTTTTT. This gives the protein CASSLGVTAIHEKLFF.

The chain joins TRBV2 to TRBJ2-5; no clear D gene. The CDR3 spans 13 residues. Germline values: CDR1 SNHLY, CDR2 FYNNEI. V was pared by 10 bases and J by 2 bases, with 14 bases between. The CDR3 protein is CATTYDLQETQYF. Written as DNA, the CDR3 is TGTGCCACCACCTACGATCTTCAAGAGACCCAGTACTTC.

The chain has TRBV4-1 and TRBJ2-7; 7 nucleotides line up with TRBD1. Trimming took 4 bases from V and 2 from J; bases not matched to a gene: 5. Germline V CDR1 and CDR2: MGHRA, YSYEKL. This CDR3 has 14 residues. CDR3 in amino acids: CASSLRTGAYEQYF. For the CDR3, the DNA is TGCGCCAGCAGCCTCAGGACAGGAGCCTACGAGCAGTACTTC.

The rearrangement links TRBV7-9 to TRBJ2-6; D is ambiguous. CDR1 SEHNR and CDR2 FQNEAQ come from the germline V gene (reference sequence). V lost 5 bases to trimming and J lost 1 base, with 12 bases between them. The CDR3 runs 16 residues. This CDR3 is CASSPLSGSGANVLTF. Here the CDR3 DNA reads TGTGCCAGCAGCCCACTCTCCGGGTCTGGGGCCAACGTCCTGACTTTC.

The gene calls are TRBV5-1 and TRBJ1-4; 9 positions agree with TRBD1. The CDR3 is 15 amino acids. CDR1 and CDR2 (germline): SGHRS, YFSETQ. J was trimmed by 10 bases and V by 4 bases; bases with no gene match: 11. The CDR3 region has the DNA TGCGCCAGCAGCATCCCGGGACAGGGCAACCCAAAACTGTTTTTT. Protein product: CASSIPGQGNPKLFF.

V usage is TRBV28 and J usage is TRBJ1-3; D gene unclear. There are 14 residues in the CDR3. From germline, CDR1 is MDHEN and CDR2 SYDVKM. Trimming took 0 bases from V and 2 from J, leaving 5 bases between them. The CDR3 DNA reads TGTGCCAGCAGTTTATGGGCAGCTGGAAACACCATATATTTT. This sequence encodes CASSLWAAGNTIYF.

The V gene is TRBV27, the J gene TRBJ2-3; TRBD2 might be the D (5 bases). The CDR3 has 14 residues. V shed 6 bases and J shed 0 bases, with 10 bases lying between them. Germline-derived CDR1 and CDR2 are MNHEY and SMNVEV (reference sequence). As DNA, the CDR3 is TGTGCCAGCAGGTCGGGGTCTAGCACAGATACGCAGTATTTT. This sequence encodes CASRSGSSTDTQYF.

V gene TRBV14 combines with J gene TRBJ2-3; possibly TRBD2 for D (5 bases). Between the trimmed V and J ends, which lost 6 bases and 6 bases, there was a span of 10 bases. CDR1 is SGHDN and CDR2 is FVKESK in the germline V gene. This CDR3 has 12 amino acids. As DNA, the CDR3 is TGTGCCAGCAGTTTCGGCGGGGATACGCAGTATTTT. Protein sequence: CASSFGGDTQYF. Drawing the rest from reference TRBV14 and TRBJ2-3, the complete variable domain is EAGVTQFPSHSVIEKGQTVTLRCDPISGHDNLYWYRRVMGKEIKFLLHFVKESKQDESGMPNNRFLAERTGGTYSTLKVQPAELEDSGVYFCASSFGGDTQYFGPGTRLTVL.

This clone was recorded a few times. The CDR3 region has the DNA TGTGCCAGCAGCCGCAACAGGGTTGGAAACACCATATATTTT. This encodes CASSRNRVGNTIYF. The rearrangement uses TRBV14 and TRBJ1-3, with D tentatively TRBD1 (6 bases). The CDR3 sequence is 14 residues long. CDR1 and CDR2 (germline): SGHDN, FVKESK. V lost 4 bases and J lost 3, with 10 bases in between.

The chain recombines TRBV11-3 with TRBJ2-2; D uncertain. Per germline, CDR1 SGHNT and CDR2 YENEEA. V lost 1 base and J lost 3, with 9 bases in between. The CDR3 totals 15 residues. The CDR3 region is CASSLAHGYTGELFF. CDR3 DNA sequence: TGTGCCAGCAGCTTAGCCCATGGCTACACCGGGGAGCTGTTTTTT.

CDR3 loop: CASSLRLAGRFEQYF. Written as DNA, the CDR3 is TGTGCCAGCAGCTTAAGACTAGCGGGGAGGTTCGAGCAGTACTTC. V is TRBV14 and J is TRBJ2-7, with 11 bases identical to TRBD2. The CDR3 length is 15 residues. V was clipped by 5 bases and J by 6 bases; unmatched bases: 9. In germline, CDR1 is SGHDN, CDR2 FVKESK.

In DNA form, the CDR3 reads TGTGCCAGCAGCTCAAGCGGGGGCCCGCAGTATTTT. Translation gives CASSSSGGPQYF. This chain joins TRBV7-2 and TRBJ2-3, with 8 nucleotides matching TRBD2. CDR1 is SGHTA and CDR2 is FQGNSA in the germline V gene. The CDR3 has 12 amino acids. With V trimmed by 4 bases and J by 10 bases, 4 bases remained unmatched.

This sequence joins TRBV4-2 and TRBJ2-1, with 11 bases identical to TRBD2. V lost 0 bases, J lost 8 bases, and 9 bases stayed unmatched. Germline loops: CDR1 LGHNA, CDR2 YNFKEQ. This CDR3 region has 17 residues. The CDR3 spells CASSQESRTSGWYEQFF. DNA for the CDR3: TGTGCCAGCAGCCAAGAATCGAGGACTAGCGGGTGGTATGAGCAGTTCTTC.

The chain employs TRBV28 and TRBJ2-1, with TRBD2 identical over 9 bases. The length of the CDR3 is 15 residues. Per germline, CDR1 MDHEN and CDR2 SYDVKM. The V segment lost 6 bases and the J segment 3 bases; nucleotides outside the gene matches: 6. CDR3 protein: CASSLGGRGYNEQFF. Written as DNA, the CDR3 is TGTGCCAGCAGCCTGGGCGGGAGGGGCTACAATGAGCAGTTCTTC.

This clone was picked up one time. V usage is TRBV18 and J usage is TRBJ1-2; tentatively, D is TRBD1 (6 bases). V was cut by 6 bases and J by 4 bases, with 12 bases left in between. Germline CDR1 and CDR2: KGHSH and LQKENI. The CDR3 covers 13 residues. The CDR3 protein is CASSTGTRYGYTF. CDR3 coding DNA: TGTGCCAGCTCGACCGGGACACGCTATGGCTACACCTTC.

The chain recombines TRBV27 with TRBJ2-1; 9 nucleotides line up with TRBD2. Germline CDR1 reads MNHEY; CDR2 reads SMNVEV (reference sequence). With 5 bases clipped from V and 5 bases from J, the junction kept 4 bases outside the gene matches. This CDR3 spans 14 amino acids. The CDR3 DNA sequence: TGTGCCAGCAGTCGAGGGACTAGCCACAATGAGCAGTTCTTC. Translated, it gives CASSRGTSHNEQFF.

The chain uses TRBV18 and TRBJ2-1; 10 bases are shared with TRBD1. Germline lookup yields CDR1 KGHSH and CDR2 LQKENI. CDR3 length: 18 residues. V lost 0 bases to trimming and J lost 7 bases; unmatched junction nucleotides: 12. The CDR3 sequence is CASSPPPRDRGKRNEQFF. The DNA of the CDR3 is TGTGCCAGCTCACCACCGCCGCGGGACAGGGGTAAAAGGAATGAGCAGTTCTTC. The variable domain in full, with the rest retrieved from reference TRBV18 and TRBJ2-1, is NAGVMQNPRHLVRRRGQEARLRCSPMKGHSHVYWYRQLPEEGLKFMVYLQKENIIDESGMPKERFSAEFPKEGPSILRIQQVVRGDSAAYFCASSPPPRDRGKRNEQFFGPGTRLTVL.